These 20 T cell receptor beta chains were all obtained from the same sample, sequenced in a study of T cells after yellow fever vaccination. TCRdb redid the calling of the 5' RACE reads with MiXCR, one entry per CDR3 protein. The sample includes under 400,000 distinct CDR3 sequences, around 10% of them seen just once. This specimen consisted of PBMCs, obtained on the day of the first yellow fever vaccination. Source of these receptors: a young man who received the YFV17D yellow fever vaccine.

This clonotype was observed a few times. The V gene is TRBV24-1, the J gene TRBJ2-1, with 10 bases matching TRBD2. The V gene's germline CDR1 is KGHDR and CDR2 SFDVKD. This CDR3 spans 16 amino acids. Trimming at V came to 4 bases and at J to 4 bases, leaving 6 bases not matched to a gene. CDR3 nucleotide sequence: TGTGCCACCAGTGAGGCTAGCGGGGGACTATACAATGAGCAGTTCTTC. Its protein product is CATSEASGGLYNEQFF.

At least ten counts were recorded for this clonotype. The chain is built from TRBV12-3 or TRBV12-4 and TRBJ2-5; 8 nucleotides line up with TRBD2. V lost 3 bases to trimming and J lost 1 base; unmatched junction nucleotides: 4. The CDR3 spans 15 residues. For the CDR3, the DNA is TGTGCCAGCAGTTTGATGAGCGGGGGCCAAGAGACCCAGTACTTC. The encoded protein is CASSLMSGGQETQYF.

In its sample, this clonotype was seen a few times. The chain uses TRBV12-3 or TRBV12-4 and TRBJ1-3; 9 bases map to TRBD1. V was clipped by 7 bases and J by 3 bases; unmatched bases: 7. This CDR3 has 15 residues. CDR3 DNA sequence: TGTGCCAGCACCGGGACAGGGTCTTTTGGAAACACCATATATTTT. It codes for CASTGTGSFGNTIYF.

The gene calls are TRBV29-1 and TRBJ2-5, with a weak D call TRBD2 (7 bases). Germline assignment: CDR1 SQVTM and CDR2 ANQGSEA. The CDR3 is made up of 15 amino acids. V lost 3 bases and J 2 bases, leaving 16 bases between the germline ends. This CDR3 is CSVDQRGGLQETQYF. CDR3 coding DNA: TGCAGCGTTGATCAGCGCGGGGGCTTACAAGAGACCCAGTACTTC. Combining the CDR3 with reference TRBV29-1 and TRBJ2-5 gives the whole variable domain SAVISQKPSRDICQRGTSLTIQCQVDSQVTMMFWYRQQPGQSLTLIATANQGSEATYESGFVIDKFPISRPNLTFSTLTVSNMSPEDSSIYLCSVDQRGGLQETQYFGPGTRLLVL.

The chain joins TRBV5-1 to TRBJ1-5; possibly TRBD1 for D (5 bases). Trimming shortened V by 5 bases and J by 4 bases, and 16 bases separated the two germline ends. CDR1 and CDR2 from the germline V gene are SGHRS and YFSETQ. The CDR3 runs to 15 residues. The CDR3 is CASRSGQARNQPQHF. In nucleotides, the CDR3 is TGCGCCAGCAGATCTGGACAAGCCCGGAATCAGCCCCAGCATTTT.

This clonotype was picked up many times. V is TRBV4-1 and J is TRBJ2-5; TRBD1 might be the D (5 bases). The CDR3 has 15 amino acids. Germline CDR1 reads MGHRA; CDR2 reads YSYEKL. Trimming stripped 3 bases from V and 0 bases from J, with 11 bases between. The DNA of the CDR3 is TGCGCCAGCAGCCAGGGGCATGGGTACCAAGAGACCCAGTACTTC. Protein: CASSQGHGYQETQYF.

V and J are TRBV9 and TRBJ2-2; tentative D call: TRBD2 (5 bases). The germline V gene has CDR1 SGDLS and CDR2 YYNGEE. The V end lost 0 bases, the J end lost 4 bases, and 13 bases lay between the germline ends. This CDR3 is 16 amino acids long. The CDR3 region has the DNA TGTGCCAGCAGCGTAGGAAGCGGATTAGTCACCGGGGAGCTGTTTTTT. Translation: CASSVGSGLVTGELFF.

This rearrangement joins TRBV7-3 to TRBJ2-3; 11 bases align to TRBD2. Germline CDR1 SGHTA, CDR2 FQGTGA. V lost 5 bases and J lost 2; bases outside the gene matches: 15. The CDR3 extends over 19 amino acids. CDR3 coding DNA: TGTGCCAGCAGCGACCGATATTCCGGGACTAGCGGTTACACAGATACGCAGTATTTT. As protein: CASSDRYSGTSGYTDTQYF. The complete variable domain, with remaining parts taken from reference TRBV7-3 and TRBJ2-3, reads GAGVSQTPSNKVTEKGKYVELRCDPISGHTALYWYRQSLGQGPEFLIYFQGTGAADDSGLPNDRFFAVRPEGSVSTLKIQRTERGDSAVYLCASSDRYSGTSGYTDTQYFGPGTRLTVL.

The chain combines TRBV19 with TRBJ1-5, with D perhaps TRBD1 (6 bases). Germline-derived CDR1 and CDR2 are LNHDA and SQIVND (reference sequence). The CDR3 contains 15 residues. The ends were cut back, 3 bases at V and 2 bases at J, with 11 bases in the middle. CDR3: CASSMMGAGNQPQHF. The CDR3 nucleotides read TGTGCCAGTAGTATGATGGGGGCTGGCAATCAGCCCCAGCATTTT.

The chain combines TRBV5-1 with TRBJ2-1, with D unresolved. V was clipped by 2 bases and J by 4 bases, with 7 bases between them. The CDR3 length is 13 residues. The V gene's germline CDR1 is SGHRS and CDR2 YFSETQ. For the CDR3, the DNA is TGCGCCAGCAGCTTCATGGGTTACAATGAGCAGTTCTTC. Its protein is CASSFMGYNEQFF.

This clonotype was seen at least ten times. CDR3 nucleotide sequence: TGTGCCAGCAGCCAAGACAAATGGAGGGGAGCTTTCTTT. Its translation is CASSQDKWRGAFF. The genes are TRBV3-1 and TRBJ1-1, with D perhaps matching TRBD1 (5 bases). Germline V gives CDR1 LGHDT, CDR2 YNNKEL (reference sequence). CDR3 length: 13 amino acids. V was pared by 0 bases and J by 10 bases, with 12 bases between.

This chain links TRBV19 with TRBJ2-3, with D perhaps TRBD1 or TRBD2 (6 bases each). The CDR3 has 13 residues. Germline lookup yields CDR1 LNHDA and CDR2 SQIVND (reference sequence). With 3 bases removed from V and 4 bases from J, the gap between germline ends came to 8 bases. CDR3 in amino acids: CASSIGGPDTQYF. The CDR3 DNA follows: TGTGCCAGTAGTATTGGGGGGCCAGATACGCAGTATTTT.

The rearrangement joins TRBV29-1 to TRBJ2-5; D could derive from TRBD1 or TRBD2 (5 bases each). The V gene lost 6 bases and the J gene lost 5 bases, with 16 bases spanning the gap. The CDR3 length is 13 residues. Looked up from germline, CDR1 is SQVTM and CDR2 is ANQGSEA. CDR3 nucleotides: TGCAGCGTCGCCAACGCCGGGACGGAGACCCAGTACTTC. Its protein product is CSVANAGTETQYF.

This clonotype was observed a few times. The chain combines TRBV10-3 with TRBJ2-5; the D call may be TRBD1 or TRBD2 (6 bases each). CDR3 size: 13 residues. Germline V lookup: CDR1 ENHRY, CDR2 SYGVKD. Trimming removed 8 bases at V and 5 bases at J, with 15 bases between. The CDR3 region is CAILIEGGETQYF. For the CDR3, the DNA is TGTGCCATCCTCATAGAGGGGGGCGAGACCCAGTACTTC.

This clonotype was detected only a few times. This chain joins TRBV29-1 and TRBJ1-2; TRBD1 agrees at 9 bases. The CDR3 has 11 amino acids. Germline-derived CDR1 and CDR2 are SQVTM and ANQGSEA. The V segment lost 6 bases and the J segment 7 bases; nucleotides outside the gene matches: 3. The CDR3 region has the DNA TGCAGCGTCGGGACAGGGTCTGGCTACACCTTC. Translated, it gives CSVGTGSGYTF.

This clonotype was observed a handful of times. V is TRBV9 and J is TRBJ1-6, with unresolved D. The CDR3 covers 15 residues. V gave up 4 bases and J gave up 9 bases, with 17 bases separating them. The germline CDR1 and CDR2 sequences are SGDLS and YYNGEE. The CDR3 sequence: CASSPDGGIGSPLHF. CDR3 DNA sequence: TGTGCCAGCAGCCCAGATGGAGGGATTGGTTCACCCCTCCACTTT.

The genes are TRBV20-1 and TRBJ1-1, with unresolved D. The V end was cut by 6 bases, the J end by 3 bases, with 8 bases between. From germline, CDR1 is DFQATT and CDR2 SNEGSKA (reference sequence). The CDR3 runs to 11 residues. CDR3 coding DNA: TGCAGTGCGCCGTTGGACACTGAAGCTTTCTTT. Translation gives CSAPLDTEAFF.

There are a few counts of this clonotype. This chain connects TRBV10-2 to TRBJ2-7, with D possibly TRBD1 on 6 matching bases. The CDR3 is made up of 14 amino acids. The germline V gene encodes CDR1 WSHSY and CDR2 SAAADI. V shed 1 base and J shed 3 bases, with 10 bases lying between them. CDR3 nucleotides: TGCGCCAGCAGTGAGTTCGGACAGAACTACGAGCAGTACGTC. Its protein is CASSEFGQNYEQYV.

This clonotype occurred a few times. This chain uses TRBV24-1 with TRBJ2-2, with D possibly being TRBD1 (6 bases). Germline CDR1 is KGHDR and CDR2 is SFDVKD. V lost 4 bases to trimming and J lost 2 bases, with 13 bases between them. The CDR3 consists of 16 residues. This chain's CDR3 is CATSEYRAINTGELFF. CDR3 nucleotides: TGTGCCACCAGTGAGTACAGGGCCATCAACACCGGGGAGCTGTTTTTT.

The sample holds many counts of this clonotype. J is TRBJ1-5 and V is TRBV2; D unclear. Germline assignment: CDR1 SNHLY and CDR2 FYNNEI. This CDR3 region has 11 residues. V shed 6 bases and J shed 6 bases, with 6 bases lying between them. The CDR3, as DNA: TGTGCCAGCAGATTGATTCAGCCCCAGCATTTT. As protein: CASRLIQPQHF. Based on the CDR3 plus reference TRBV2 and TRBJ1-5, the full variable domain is EPEVTQTPSHQVTQMGQEVILRCVPISNHLYFYWYRQILGQKVEFLVSFYNNEISEKSEIFDDQFSVERPDGSNFTLKIRSTKLEDSAMYFCASRLIQPQHFGDGTRLSIL.